The rows below give T cell receptor beta chains drawn from one sample of a study of chemoradiotherapy in HPV16-positive cancers. Generated by immunoSEQ multiplex PCR, the TCRdb table keeps only in-frame clones and is missing some. The sample carries roughly 14,000 clones, around nine tenths recorded once. The material was tumor tissue, obtained from a patient who underwent chemoradiotherapy. The receptor source for this set is a human donor with HPV-associated anogenital cancer. CDR3s leave out the opening cysteine and the closing phenylalanine or tryptophan. Clone size, where shown, is once, few, many, or a class for clones that have expanded.

v_call: TRBV14
clone_size: NA
j_call: TRBJ2-5
cdr3_aa: ASSQLAGGETQY

v_call: TRBV27
clone_size: NA
j_call: TRBJ1-2
cdr3_aa: ASRHPDSFIYT

v_call: TRBV7-9
clone_size: NA
j_call: TRBJ1-2
cdr3_aa: ASSLPEGTGGSYGYT

v_call: TRBV5-5
clone_size: NA
j_call: TRBJ2-4
cdr3_aa: ASSLGGTGHIQY

v_call: TRBV6-5
clone_size: NA
j_call: TRBJ1-5
cdr3_aa: ASSYSRNQPQH

v_call: TRBV5-6
clone_size: NA
j_call: TRBJ2-5
cdr3_aa: ASSGYVETQY

v_call: TRBV11-3
clone_size: NA
j_call: TRBJ2-1
cdr3_aa: ASSRGLVNEQF

v_call: TRBV2
clone_size: NA
j_call: TRBJ1-3
cdr3_aa: ASRIQDSGNTIY

v_call: TRBV19
clone_size: NA
j_call: TRBJ2-7
cdr3_aa: ASSISGDVGQY

v_call: TRBV7-3
clone_size: NA
j_call: TRBJ2-1
cdr3_aa: ASSLAPRDEQF

v_call: TRBV19
clone_size: once
j_call: TRBJ2-7
cdr3_aa: ASSPFDVSGQHNEQY

v_call: TRBV7-3
clone_size: NA
j_call: TRBJ2-3
cdr3_aa: ASSLGTSSLTDTQY

v_call: TRBV27
clone_size: NA
j_call: TRBJ2-1
cdr3_aa: ASRTTRQQF

v_call: TRBV25-1
clone_size: NA
j_call: TRBJ2-1
cdr3_aa: ASSTTSGRADSNEQF

v_call: TRBV7-9
clone_size: once
j_call: TRBJ2-7
cdr3_aa: ASSLAIGLDYEQY

v_call: TRBV7-8
clone_size: NA
j_call: TRBJ2-3
cdr3_aa: ASSLPRAASTDTQY

v_call: TRBV15
clone_size: NA
j_call: TRBJ1-2
cdr3_aa: ATTPRADRAYGYT

v_call: TRBV2
clone_size: NA
j_call: TRBJ2-3
cdr3_aa: ASSGMRVTDTQY

v_call: TRBV6-6
clone_size: NA
j_call: TRBJ2-7
cdr3_aa: ASSAMAGQLDEQY

v_call: TRBV30
clone_size: NA
j_call: TRBJ1-2
cdr3_aa: AWSATTGTHGYT

v_call: TRBV11-2
clone_size: once
j_call: TRBJ2-1
cdr3_aa: ASSLAGVTDNEQF

v_call: TRBV6-5
clone_size: NA
j_call: TRBJ1-2
cdr3_aa: ASSRLGVYT

v_call: TRBV7-7
clone_size: NA
j_call: TRBJ2-2
cdr3_aa: ASSSDTLGGELF

v_call: TRBV7-2
clone_size: NA
j_call: TRBJ2-1
cdr3_aa: ASSLDGTSANEQF

v_call: TRBV5-1
clone_size: NA
j_call: TRBJ2-1
cdr3_aa: ASSLGLAGDNEQF

v_call: TRBV5-6
clone_size: NA
j_call: TRBJ2-5
cdr3_aa: ASSPRTGDVVTQY

v_call: TRBV27
clone_size: NA
j_call: TRBJ2-3
cdr3_aa: ASSTLEGRNTQY

v_call: TRBV6-5
clone_size: once
j_call: TRBJ1-1
cdr3_aa: ASSYFSGVGTEAF

v_call: TRBV6-5
clone_size: NA
j_call: TRBJ2-7
cdr3_aa: ASSYQGARSSEQY

v_call: TRBV11-3
clone_size: NA
j_call: TRBJ2-7
cdr3_aa: ASGRDRVGEQY

v_call: TRBV7-3
clone_size: once
j_call: TRBJ2-1
cdr3_aa: ASSLGAGGVNEQF

v_call: TRBV4-2
clone_size: NA
j_call: TRBJ2-5
cdr3_aa: ASSLNLGGTKTQY

v_call: TRBV11-3
clone_size: NA
j_call: TRBJ2-3
cdr3_aa: ASSQGEADTQY

v_call: TRBV25-1
clone_size: NA
j_call: TRBJ1-3
cdr3_aa: ASSESGTAGNTIY

v_call: TRBV29-1
clone_size: NA
j_call: TRBJ1-2
cdr3_aa: SVIDGNYGYT

v_call: TRBV25-1
clone_size: NA
j_call: TRBJ2-7
cdr3_aa: ATAALDEQY

v_call: TRBV14
clone_size: NA
j_call: TRBJ1-5
cdr3_aa: ASAGSQTQPQH

v_call: TRBV11-2
clone_size: NA
j_call: TRBJ2-1
cdr3_aa: ARSGTRHNEQF

v_call: TRBV9
clone_size: once
j_call: TRBJ2-2
cdr3_aa: ASSASGGSPGELF

v_call: TRBV11-2
clone_size: NA
j_call: TRBJ2-3
cdr3_aa: ASSLDQGGDTQY

v_call: TRBV10-2
clone_size: NA
j_call: TRBJ2-5
cdr3_aa: ASSDLGTLIEETQY

v_call: TRBV19
clone_size: NA
j_call: TRBJ1-1
cdr3_aa: ASTPSYRNTEAF

v_call: TRBV10-3
clone_size: NA
j_call: TRBJ1-5
cdr3_aa: ANNQPQH

v_call: TRBV6-4
clone_size: NA
j_call: TRBJ1-1
cdr3_aa: AKDRDVNLTEAF

v_call: TRBV6-5
clone_size: NA
j_call: TRBJ2-7
cdr3_aa: ASSYSYRGQKGEQY

v_call: TRBV11-3
clone_size: NA
j_call: TRBJ2-7
cdr3_aa: ASSLDGGSTYEQY